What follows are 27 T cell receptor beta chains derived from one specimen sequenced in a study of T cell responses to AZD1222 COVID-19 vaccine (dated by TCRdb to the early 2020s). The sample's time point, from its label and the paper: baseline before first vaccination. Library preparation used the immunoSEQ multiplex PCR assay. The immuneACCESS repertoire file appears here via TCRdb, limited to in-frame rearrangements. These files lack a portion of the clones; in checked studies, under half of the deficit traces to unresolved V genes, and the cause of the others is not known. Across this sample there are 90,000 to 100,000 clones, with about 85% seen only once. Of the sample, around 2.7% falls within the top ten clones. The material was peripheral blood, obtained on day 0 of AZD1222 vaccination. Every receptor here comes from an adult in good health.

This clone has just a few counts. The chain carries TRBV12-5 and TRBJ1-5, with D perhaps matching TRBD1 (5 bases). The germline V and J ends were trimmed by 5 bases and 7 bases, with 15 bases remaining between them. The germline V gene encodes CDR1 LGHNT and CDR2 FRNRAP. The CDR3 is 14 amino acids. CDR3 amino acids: CASGPPGVRQPQHF. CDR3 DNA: TGTGCTAGTGGTCCTCCGGGGGTTAGGCAGCCCCAGCATTTT.

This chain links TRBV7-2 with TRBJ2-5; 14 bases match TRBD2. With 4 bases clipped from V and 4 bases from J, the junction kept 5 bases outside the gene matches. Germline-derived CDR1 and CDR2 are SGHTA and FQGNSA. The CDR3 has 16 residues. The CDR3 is CASSSGLAGGAETQYF. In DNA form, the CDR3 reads TGTGCCAGCAGCTCTGGACTAGCGGGGGGTGCAGAGACCCAGTACTTC.

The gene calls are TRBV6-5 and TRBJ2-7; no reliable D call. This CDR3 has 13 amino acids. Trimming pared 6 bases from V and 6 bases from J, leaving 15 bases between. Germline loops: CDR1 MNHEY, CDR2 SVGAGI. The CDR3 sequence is CASSSGVGTEQYV. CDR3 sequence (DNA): TGTGCCAGCAGCTCCGGAGTAGGTACCGAGCAGTACGTC.

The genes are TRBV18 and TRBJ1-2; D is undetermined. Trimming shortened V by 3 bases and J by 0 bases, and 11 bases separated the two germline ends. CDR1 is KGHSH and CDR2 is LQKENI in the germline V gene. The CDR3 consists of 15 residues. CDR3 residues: CASSPGREPNYGYTF. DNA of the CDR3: TGTGCCAGCTCACCGGGGAGGGAACCTAACTATGGCTACACCTTC.

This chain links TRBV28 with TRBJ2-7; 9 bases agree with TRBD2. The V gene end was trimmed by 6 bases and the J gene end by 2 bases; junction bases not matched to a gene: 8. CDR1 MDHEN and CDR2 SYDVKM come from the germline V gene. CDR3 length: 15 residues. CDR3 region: CASRLSGGNTYEQYF. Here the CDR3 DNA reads TGTGCCAGCAGGCTTAGCGGGGGTAACACCTACGAGCAGTACTTC.

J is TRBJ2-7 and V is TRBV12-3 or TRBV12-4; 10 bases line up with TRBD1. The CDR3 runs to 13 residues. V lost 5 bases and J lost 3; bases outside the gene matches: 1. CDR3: CASSRTGGYEQYV. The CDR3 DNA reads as TGTGCCAGCAGTCGGACAGGGGGCTACGAGCAGTACGTC.

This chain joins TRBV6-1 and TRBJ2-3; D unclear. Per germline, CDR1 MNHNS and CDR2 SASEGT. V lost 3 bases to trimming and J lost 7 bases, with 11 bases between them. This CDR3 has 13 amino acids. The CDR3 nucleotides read TGTGCCAGCAGTGAGGTCACAAGGTATACGCAGTATTTT. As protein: CASSEVTRYTQYF.

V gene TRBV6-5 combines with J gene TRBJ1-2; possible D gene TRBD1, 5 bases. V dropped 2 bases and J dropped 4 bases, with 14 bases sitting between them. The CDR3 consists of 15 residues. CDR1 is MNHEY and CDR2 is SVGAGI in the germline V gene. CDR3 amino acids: CASSYGAGSAYGYTF. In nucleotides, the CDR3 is TGTGCCAGCAGTTACGGAGCAGGGAGTGCCTATGGCTACACCTTC.

This CDR3 reads CASSLFVDRGRMNTEAFF. In DNA form, the CDR3 reads TGTGCCAGCAGTTTATTCGTCGACCGGGGCCGCATGAACACTGAAGCTTTCTTT. The J gene is TRBJ1-1, the V gene TRBV27; D is perhaps TRBD1 (5 bases). CDR1 is MNHEY, CDR2 SMNVEV, per germline (reference sequence). V lost 1 base and J lost 0, with 18 bases in between. This CDR3 has 18 residues.

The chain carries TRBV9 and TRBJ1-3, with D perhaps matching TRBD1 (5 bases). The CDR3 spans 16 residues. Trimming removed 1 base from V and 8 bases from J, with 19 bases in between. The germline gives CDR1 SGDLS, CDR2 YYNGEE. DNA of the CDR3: TGTGCCAGCAGCGTATCGATCGGGGGGTTTAGGGACACCATATATTTT. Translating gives CASSVSIGGFRDTIYF. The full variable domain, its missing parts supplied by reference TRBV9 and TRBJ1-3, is DSGVTQTPKHLITATGQRVTLRCSPRSGDLSVYWYQQSLDQGLQFLIQYYNGEERAKGNILERFSAQQFPDLHSELNLSSLELGDSALYFCASSVSIGGFRDTIYFGEGSWLTVV.

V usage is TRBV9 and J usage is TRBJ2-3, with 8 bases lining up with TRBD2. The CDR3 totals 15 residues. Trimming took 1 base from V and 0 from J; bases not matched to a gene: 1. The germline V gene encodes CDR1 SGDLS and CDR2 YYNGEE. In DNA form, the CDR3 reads TGTGCCAGCAGCGTACGGGAGGGCAGCACAGATACGCAGTATTTT. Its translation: CASSVREGSTDTQYF. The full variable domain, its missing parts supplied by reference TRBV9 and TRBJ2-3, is DSGVTQTPKHLITATGQRVTLRCSPRSGDLSVYWYQQSLDQGLQFLIQYYNGEERAKGNILERFSAQQFPDLHSELNLSSLELGDSALYFCASSVREGSTDTQYFGPGTRLTVL.

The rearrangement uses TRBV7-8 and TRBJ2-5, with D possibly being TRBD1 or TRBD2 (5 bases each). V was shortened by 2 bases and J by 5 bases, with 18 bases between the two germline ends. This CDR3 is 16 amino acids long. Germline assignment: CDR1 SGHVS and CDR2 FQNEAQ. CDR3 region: CASSLLQAPEGETQYF. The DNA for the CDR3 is TGTGCCAGCAGCTTATTACAGGCGCCCGAGGGGGAGACCCAGTACTTC.

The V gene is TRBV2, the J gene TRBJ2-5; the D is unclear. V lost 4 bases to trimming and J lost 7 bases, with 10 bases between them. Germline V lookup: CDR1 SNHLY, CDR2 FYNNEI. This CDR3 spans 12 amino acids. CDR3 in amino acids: CASSGSGGTQYF. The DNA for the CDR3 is TGTGCCAGCAGTGGCTCTGGTGGGACCCAGTACTTC.

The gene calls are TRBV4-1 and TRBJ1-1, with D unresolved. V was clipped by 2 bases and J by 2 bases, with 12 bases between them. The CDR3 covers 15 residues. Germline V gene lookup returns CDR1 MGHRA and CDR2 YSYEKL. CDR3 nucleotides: TGCGCCAGCAGCCAACCCATGGGAGGTAACACTGAAGCTTTCTTT. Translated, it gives CASSQPMGGNTEAFF.

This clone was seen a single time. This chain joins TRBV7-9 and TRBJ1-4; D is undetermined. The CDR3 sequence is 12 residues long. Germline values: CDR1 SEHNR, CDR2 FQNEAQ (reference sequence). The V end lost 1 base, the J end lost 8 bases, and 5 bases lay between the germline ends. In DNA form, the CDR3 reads TGTGCCAGCAGCTTAGGGGAAGAAAAACTGTTTTTT. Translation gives CASSLGEEKLFF.

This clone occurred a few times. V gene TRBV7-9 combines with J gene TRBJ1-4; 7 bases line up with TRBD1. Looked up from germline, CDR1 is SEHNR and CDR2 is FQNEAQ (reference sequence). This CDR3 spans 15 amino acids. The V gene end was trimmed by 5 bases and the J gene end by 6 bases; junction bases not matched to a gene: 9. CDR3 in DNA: TGTGCCAGCAGCCGAACCCAGGGGGTTGATGAAAAACTGTTTTTT. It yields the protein CASSRTQGVDEKLFF.

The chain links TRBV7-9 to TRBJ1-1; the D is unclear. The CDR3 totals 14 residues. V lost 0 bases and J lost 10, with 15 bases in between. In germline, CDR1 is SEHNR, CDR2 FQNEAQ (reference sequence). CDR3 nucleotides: TGTGCCAGCAGCTTAGCCTTTGGCCCGGCGGGAGCTTTCTTT. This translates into CASSLAFGPAGAFF. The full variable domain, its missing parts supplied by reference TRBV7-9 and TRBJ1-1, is DTGVSQNPRHKITKRGQNVTFRCDPISEHNRLYWYRQTLGQGPEFLTYFQNEAQLEKSRLLSDRFSAERPKGSFSTLEIQRTEQGDSAMYLCASSLAFGPAGAFFGQGTRLTVV.

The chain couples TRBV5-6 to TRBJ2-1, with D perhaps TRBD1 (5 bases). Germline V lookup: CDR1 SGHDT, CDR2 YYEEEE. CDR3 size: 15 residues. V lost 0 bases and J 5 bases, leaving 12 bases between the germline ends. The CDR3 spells CASSLVGQGNNEQFF. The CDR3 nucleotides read TGTGCCAGCAGCTTGGTAGGCCAGGGAAACAATGAGCAGTTCTTC. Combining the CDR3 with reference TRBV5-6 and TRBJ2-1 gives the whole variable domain DAGVTQSPTHLIKTRGQQVTLRCSPKSGHDTVSWYQQALGQGPQFIFQYYEEEERQRGNFPDRFSGHQFPNYSSELNVNALLLGDSALYLCASSLVGQGNNEQFFGPGTRLTVL.

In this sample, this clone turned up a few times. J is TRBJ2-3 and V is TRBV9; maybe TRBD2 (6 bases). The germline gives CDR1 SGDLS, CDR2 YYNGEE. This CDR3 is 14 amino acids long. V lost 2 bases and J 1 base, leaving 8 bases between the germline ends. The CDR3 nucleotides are TGTGCCAGCAGCGTGTGGGGGGGCACAGATACGCAGTATTTT. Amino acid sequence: CASSVWGGTDTQYF.

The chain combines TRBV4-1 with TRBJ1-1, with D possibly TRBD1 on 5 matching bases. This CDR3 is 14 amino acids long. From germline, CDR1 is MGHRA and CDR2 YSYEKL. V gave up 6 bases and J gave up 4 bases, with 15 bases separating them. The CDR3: CASSRGGGVTEAFF. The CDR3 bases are TGCGCCAGCAGTCGCGGGGGAGGGGTCACTGAAGCTTTCTTT.

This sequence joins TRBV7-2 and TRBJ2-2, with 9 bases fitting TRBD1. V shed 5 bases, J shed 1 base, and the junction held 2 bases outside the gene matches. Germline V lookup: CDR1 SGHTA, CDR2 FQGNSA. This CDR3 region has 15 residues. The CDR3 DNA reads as TGTGCCAGCAGCCGGGACAGGGTGAACACCGGGGAGCTGTTTTTT. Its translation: CASSRDRVNTGELFF.

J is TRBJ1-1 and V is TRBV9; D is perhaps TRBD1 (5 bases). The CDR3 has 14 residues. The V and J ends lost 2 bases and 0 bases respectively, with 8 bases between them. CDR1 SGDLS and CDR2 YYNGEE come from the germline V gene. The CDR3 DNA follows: TGTGCCAGCAGCGTTACGACAGTGAACACTGAAGCTTTCTTT. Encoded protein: CASSVTTVNTEAFF.

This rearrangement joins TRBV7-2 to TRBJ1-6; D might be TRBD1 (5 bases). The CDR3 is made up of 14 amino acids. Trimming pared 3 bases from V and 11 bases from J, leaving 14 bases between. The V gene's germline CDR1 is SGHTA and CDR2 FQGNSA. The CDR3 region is CASSLAALGAPLHF. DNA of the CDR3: TGTGCCAGCAGCTTGGCGGCCCTGGGGGCACCCCTCCACTTT. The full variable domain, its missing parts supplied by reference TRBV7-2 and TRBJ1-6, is GAGVSQSPSNKVTEKGKDVELRCDPISGHTALYWYRQSLGQGLEFLIYFQGNSAPDKSGLPSDRFSAERTGGSVSTLTIQRTQQEDSAVYLCASSLAALGAPLHFGNGTRLTVT.

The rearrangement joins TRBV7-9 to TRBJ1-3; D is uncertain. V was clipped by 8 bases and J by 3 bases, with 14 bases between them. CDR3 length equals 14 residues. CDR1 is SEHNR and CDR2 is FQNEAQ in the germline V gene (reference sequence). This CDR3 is CASLEAAVGNTIYF. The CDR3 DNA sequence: TGTGCCAGCCTAGAAGCGGCTGTTGGAAACACCATATATTTT. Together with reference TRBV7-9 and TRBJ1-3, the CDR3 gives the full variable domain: DTGVSQNPRHKITKRGQNVTFRCDPISEHNRLYWYRQTLGQGPEFLTYFQNEAQLEKSRLLSDRFSAERPKGSFSTLEIQRTEQGDSAMYLCASLEAAVGNTIYFGEGSWLTVV.

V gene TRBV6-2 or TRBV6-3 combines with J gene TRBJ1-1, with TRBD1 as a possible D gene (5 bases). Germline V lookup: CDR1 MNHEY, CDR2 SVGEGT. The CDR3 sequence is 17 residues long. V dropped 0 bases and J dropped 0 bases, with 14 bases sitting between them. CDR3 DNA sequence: TGTGCCAGCAGTTACTCCCCTTGGGGACGGATGAACACTGAAGCTTTCTTT. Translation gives CASSYSPWGRMNTEAFF.

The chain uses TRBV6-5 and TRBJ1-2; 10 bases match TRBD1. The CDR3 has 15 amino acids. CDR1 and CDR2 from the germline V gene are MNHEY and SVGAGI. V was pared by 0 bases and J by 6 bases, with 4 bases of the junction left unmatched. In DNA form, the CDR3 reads TGTGCCAGCAGTTACTCCGGACAGGGGGGGGATGGCTACACCTTC. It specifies CASSYSGQGGDGYTF.

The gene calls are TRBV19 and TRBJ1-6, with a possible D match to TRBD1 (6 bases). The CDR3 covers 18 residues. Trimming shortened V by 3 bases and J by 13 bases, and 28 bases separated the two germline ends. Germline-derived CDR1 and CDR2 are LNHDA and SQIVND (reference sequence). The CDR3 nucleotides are TGTGCCAGTAGTATCTCACGACAGGAGCCCAATTCAAAGCTGCCCCTCCACTTT. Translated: CASSISRQEPNSKLPLHF.